This TCR beta chain stems from a study of CD8 T cells in ankylosing spondylitis. This clonotype was counted many times. Its cognate antigen is unknown. Using its own MiXCR run on the 5' RACE reads, TCRdb lists one record per CDR3 protein. The data contain 200,000 to 300,000 distinct CDR3 sequences, about 10% of them singletons. Germline V lookup: CDR1 MGHRA, CDR2 YSYEKL. V shed 5 bases and J 5 bases; nucleotides not matched to a gene: 7. The CDR3 has 15 amino acids. General study points: The clones that were linked to disease were reported to be significantly enriched in matched synovial fluid samples from ankylosing spondylitis patients. Disease-associated clonotypes exhibited CD8+ identity and were relatively infrequent in peripheral blood.

The sample comprised blood, either unsorted or a sorted T cell fraction (not recorded which). The sequence was collected from a male donor with ankylosing spondylitis or in good health (not recorded which). The chain carries TRBV4-1 and TRBJ1-5; 9 bases are shared with TRBD1. CDR3 loop: CASSFRTGVDQPQHF. CDR3 DNA: TGCGCCAGCAGCTTCCGGACAGGGGTGGATCAGCCCCAGCATTTT.